This T cell receptor (beta chain) was captured by sequencing in a study of T cell changes during pregnancy in multiple sclerosis. Clones were sequenced by immunoSEQ multiplex PCR, and TCRdb holds only the in-frame ones, with some missing. The sample contains approximately 35,000 clones, about 89% of which appear only once. V was cut by 4 bases and J by 0 bases, with 13 bases left in between. The CDR3 runs 16 residues. Per the germline V gene, CDR1 is MNHNY and CDR2 is SVGAGI (reference sequence). Material: CD4+ T cells from peripheral blood mononuclear cells, obtained in the third trimester of pregnancy. The V and J genes are TRBV6-6 and TRBJ1-3; no clear D gene. The receptor was derived from a female donor in good health, enrolled as a control in a pregnancy study. CDR3 sequence: CASSWLLRDSGNTIYF. CDR3 nucleotides: TGTGCCAGCAGTTGGCTCCTCCGGGACTCTGGAAACACCATATATTTT.